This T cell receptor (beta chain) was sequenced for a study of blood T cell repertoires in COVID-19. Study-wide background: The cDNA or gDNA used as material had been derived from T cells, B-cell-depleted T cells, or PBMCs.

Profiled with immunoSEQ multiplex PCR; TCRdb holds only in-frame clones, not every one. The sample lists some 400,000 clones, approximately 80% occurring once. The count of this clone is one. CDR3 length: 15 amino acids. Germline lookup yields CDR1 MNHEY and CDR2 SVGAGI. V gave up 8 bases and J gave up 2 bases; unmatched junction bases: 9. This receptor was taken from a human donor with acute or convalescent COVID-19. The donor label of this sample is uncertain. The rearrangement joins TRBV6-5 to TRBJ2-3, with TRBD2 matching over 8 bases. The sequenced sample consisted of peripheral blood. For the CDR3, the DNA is TGTGCCAGCGGGGGGACTAGTCGGGACACAGATACGCAGTATTTT. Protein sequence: CASGGTSRDTDTQYF.